Listed below are T cell receptor beta chains from one sample, sequenced in a study of Ad26.COV2.S vaccination and SARS-CoV-2 variants. Only in-frame clones appear in the TCRdb table, and some are missing; sequencing was by immunoSEQ multiplex PCR. The sample comprises about 320,000 clones, 86% of which are singletons, and 1.9% rests with the top ten. The starting material was peripheral blood, obtained in a trial of Ad26.COV2.S vaccine versus placebo. All receptors come from a person aged 18 to 59 who received the Ad26.COV2.S COVID-19 vaccine or a placebo. Both conserved end residues are part of each CDR3. The D gene is left open where the match is weak. Expanded clones get a size class; other rows say once, few or many, or leave the size out.

J: TRBJ1-1; size: -; D: -; V: TRBV5-1; DNA: TGCGCCAGCAGCTTCCCGGGACAGAACACTGAAGCTTTCTTT; CDR3: CASSFPGQNTEAFF
J: TRBJ2-5; size: -; D: -; V: TRBV6-5; DNA: TGTGCCAGCAGTAGGTCTGTTGGAGAGACCCAGTACTTC; CDR3: CASSRSVGETQYF
J: TRBJ2-3; size: few; D: TRBD2; V: TRBV19; DNA: TGTGCCAGTAGTGCCTCTAGACTAGCGGGATTCACAGATACGCAGTATTTT; CDR3: CASSASRLAGFTDTQYF
J: TRBJ2-7; size: -; D: TRBD1; V: TRBV27; DNA: TGTGCCAGCAGTCCCCGCCGGGACAGAGCCTACGAGCAGTACTTC; CDR3: CASSPRRDRAYEQYF
J: TRBJ2-3; size: -; D: TRBD2; V: TRBV4-1; DNA: TGCGCCAGCAGCCAATCTAGCGGGACAGATACGCAGTATTTT; CDR3: CASSQSSGTDTQYF
J: TRBJ1-1; size: -; D: -; V: TRBV5-6; DNA: TGTGCCAGCTACGCCAGGGGCATGAACACTGAAGCTTTCTTT; CDR3: CASYARGMNTEAFF
J: TRBJ2-7; size: once; D: -; V: TRBV15; DNA: TGTGCCACCAGCAGAGATCCCCGAGGGGCCTACGAGCAGTACTTC; CDR3: CATSRDPRGAYEQYF
J: TRBJ2-2; size: -; D: TRBD2; V: TRBV4-1; DNA: TGCGCCAGCAGCCAGTCGGGAGGACTAGCGGGGACCGGGGAGCTGTTTTTT; CDR3: CASSQSGGLAGTGELFF
J: TRBJ1-2; size: -; D: -; V: TRBV3-1/TRBV3-2; DNA: TGTGCCAGCAGCCAAGATTGGAGGGACTATGGCTACACCTTC; CDR3: CASSQDWRDYGYTF
J: TRBJ2-1; size: once; D: -; V: TRBV7-2; DNA: TGTGCCAGCAGCCTTAACCGACAGGGAGGCGAGCAGTTCTTC; CDR3: CASSLNRQGGEQFF
J: TRBJ2-4; size: -; D: TRBD1; V: TRBV6-5; DNA: TGTGCCAGCAGTAGATGGGGGACAGCTGATATTCAGTACTTC; CDR3: CASSRWGTADIQYF
J: TRBJ2-1; size: once; D: TRBD1; V: TRBV7-2; DNA: TGTGCCAGCAGCCCTGACAGGGGGTACTACAATGAGCAGTTCTTC; CDR3: CASSPDRGYYNEQFF
J: TRBJ1-1; size: -; D: -; V: TRBV2; DNA: TGTGCCACCACGGTAAGATGGAACACTGAAGCTTTCTTT; CDR3: CATTVRWNTEAFF
J: TRBJ2-3; size: -; D: -; V: TRBV24-1; DNA: TGTGCCACCAGTGATCTCAGGGGTGATACGCAGTATTTT; CDR3: CATSDLRGDTQYF
J: TRBJ2-5; size: -; D: TRBD2; V: TRBV19; DNA: TGTGCCAGTAGCCTTGGACTAGCGAGGGAGACCCAGTACTTC; CDR3: CASSLGLARETQYF
J: TRBJ2-3; size: -; D: -; V: TRBV24-1; DNA: TGTGCCACCAGTGATCGAAGGGGACATACAGATACGCAGTATTTT; CDR3: CATSDRRGHTDTQYF
J: TRBJ2-7; size: -; D: -; V: TRBV4-1; DNA: TGCGCCAGCGGAAGTCCTACTAGCTCCTACGAGCAGTACTTC; CDR3: CASGSPTSSYEQYF
J: TRBJ2-7; size: -; D: TRBD2; V: TRBV7-2; DNA: TGTGCCAGCAGCTTAGCGAACAGCGGGGGGTTCTACGAGCAGTACTTC; CDR3: CASSLANSGGFYEQYF
J: TRBJ2-6; size: once; D: -; V: TRBV7-2; DNA: TGTGCCAGCAGCTTTTCTGGGGCCAACGTCCTGACTTTC; CDR3: CASSFSGANVLTF
J: TRBJ1-4; size: -; D: -; V: TRBV9; DNA: TGTGCCAGCAGCCGTAGCTCAGGGGTGGGGGAAAAACTGTTTTTT; CDR3: CASSRSSGVGEKLFF
J: TRBJ1-2; size: -; D: -; V: TRBV30; DNA: TGTGCCTGGAGGGTAACAGGGCCGGTAGGTGGCTACACCTTC; CDR3: CAWRVTGPVGGYTF
J: TRBJ1-1; size: -; D: -; V: TRBV6-5; DNA: TGTGCCAGCAGCCGGACAGTGAACACTGAAGCTTTCTTT; CDR3: CASSRTVNTEAFF
J: TRBJ2-7; size: -; D: -; V: TRBV5-1; DNA: TGCGCCAGCACTCTAGGGACACGATTTCACGAGCAGTACTTC; CDR3: CASTLGTRFHEQYF
J: TRBJ2-7; size: -; D: TRBD1; V: TRBV18; DNA: TGTGCCAGCTCACCGGGTTGGCAGGGGGCTCTCGGCGAGCAGTACTTC; CDR3: CASSPGWQGALGEQYF
J: TRBJ1-1; size: -; D: TRBD1; V: TRBV5-1; DNA: TGCGCCAGCAGCCCAGGACAGGGGATCGACACTGAAGCTTTCTTT; CDR3: CASSPGQGIDTEAFF
J: TRBJ2-3; size: -; D: TRBD2; V: TRBV7-2; DNA: TGTGCCAGCAGCTTAGGCCTAGCGGCTACCGGAGATACGCAGTATTTT; CDR3: CASSLGLAATGDTQYF
J: TRBJ1-2; size: -; D: -; V: TRBV25-1; DNA: TGTGCCAGCAGTGTCAGTTCTCGGGATGGCTACACCTTC; CDR3: CASSVSSRDGYTF
J: TRBJ2-2; size: -; D: -; V: TRBV3-1/TRBV3-2; DNA: TGTGCCAGCAGCCTTCCCTCCGGGGAGCTGTTTTTT; CDR3: CASSLPSGELFF
J: TRBJ2-5; size: -; D: TRBD1; V: TRBV5-6; DNA: TGTGCCAGCAGCTTGCCGGGACAGGGGTTAGAGACCCAGTACTTC; CDR3: CASSLPGQGLETQYF
J: TRBJ1-6; size: few; D: TRBD1; V: TRBV19; DNA: TGTGCCAGTAGTTCTTTTACAGGGGATTCGGTCTCCTATAATTCACCCCTCCACTTT; CDR3: CASSSFTGDSVSYNSPLHF
J: TRBJ1-5; size: -; D: -; V: TRBV18; DNA: TGTGCCAGCTCACCTACCCAGGGTCAGCCCCAGCATTTT; CDR3: CASSPTQGQPQHF
J: TRBJ2-3; size: -; D: -; V: TRBV7-2; DNA: TGTGCCAGCAGCTTCGGGCAGGGAAGTCCAGATACGCAGTATTTT; CDR3: CASSFGQGSPDTQYF
J: TRBJ1-6; size: -; D: -; V: TRBV15; DNA: TGTGCCACCAGCAGCAGTGGGGCCAGCTCCTATAATTCACCCCTCCACTTT; CDR3: CATSSSGASSYNSPLHF
J: TRBJ1-1; size: once; D: -; V: TRBV6-5; DNA: TGTGCCAGCAGCCTAGTTGGGGGGGACACTGAAGCTTTCTTT; CDR3: CASSLVGGDTEAFF